Each of the 6 T cell receptor beta chains below was sequenced from the same sample in a study of blood T cell repertoires in COVID-19. The repertoire was sequenced with immunoSEQ multiplex PCR; TCRdb's copy has only in-frame clones and lacks some. The sample includes roughly 26,000 clones, about 90% of them seen just once. The sample comprised peripheral blood. These receptor sequences come from a human donor in a cohort sampled during active COVID-19.

This chain connects TRBV7-2 to TRBJ2-5, with 8 bases matching TRBD2. The V gene's germline CDR1 is SGHTA and CDR2 FQGNSA. V gave up 4 bases and J gave up 5 bases; unmatched junction bases: 12. The CDR3 contains 16 residues. CDR3 amino acids: CASSSKPHPGGETQYF. In DNA form, the CDR3 reads TGTGCCAGCAGCTCAAAACCCCATCCGGGGGGGGAGACCCAGTACTTC.

The chain uses TRBV6-5 and TRBJ1-5; the D is unclear. V was clipped by 8 bases and J by 3 bases, with 11 bases between them. Germline V gene data show CDR1 as MNHEY and CDR2 as SVGAGI. There are 13 residues in the CDR3. The CDR3 coding sequence is TGTGCCAGCGGAGTCGGAGTCAATCAGCCCCAGCATTTT. Translation gives CASGVGVNQPQHF.

The chain couples TRBV25-1 to TRBJ2-1; 8 positions agree with TRBD2. The germline V gene encodes CDR1 MGHDK and CDR2 SYGVNS. The length of the CDR3 is 16 residues. Trimming at V came to 1 base and at J to 12 bases, leaving 14 bases not matched to a gene. Here the CDR3 reads CASSELGLAGPRGQFF. The DNA of the CDR3 is TGTGCCAGCAGTGAATTAGGGCTAGCGGGCCCCCGGGGGCAGTTCTTC.

This chain links TRBV5-6 with TRBJ1-1, with D possibly matching TRBD1 (5 bases). Between the trimmed V and J ends, which lost 0 bases and 5 bases, there was a span of 20 bases. Germline V CDR1 and CDR2: SGHDT, YYEEEE. The CDR3 spans 17 residues. This chain's CDR3 is CASSLGYVRQGWTEAFF. DNA for the CDR3: TGTGCCAGCAGCTTGGGGTATGTTAGGCAGGGATGGACTGAAGCTTTCTTT.

This chain connects TRBV6-5 to TRBJ1-5, with 8 positions matching TRBD1. Trimming removed 4 bases from V and 7 bases from J; junction bases left unmatched: 6. Germline CDR1 and CDR2: MNHEY and SVGAGI. CDR3 length: 14 amino acids. The CDR3 DNA reads TGTGCCAGCAGTTTCGGACAGGGCAGGCAGCCCCAGCATTTT. It is translated as CASSFGQGRQPQHF.

V usage is TRBV6-1 and J usage is TRBJ1-2; 7 bases fit TRBD1. Germline V gene sequence: CDR1 MNHNS, CDR2 SASEGT. With V trimmed by 0 bases and J by 8 bases, 3 bases remained unmatched. This CDR3 contains 13 residues. The CDR3 spells CASSEAAGGGYTF. The CDR3 coding sequence is TGTGCCAGCAGTGAAGCGGCAGGGGGAGGCTACACCTTC.